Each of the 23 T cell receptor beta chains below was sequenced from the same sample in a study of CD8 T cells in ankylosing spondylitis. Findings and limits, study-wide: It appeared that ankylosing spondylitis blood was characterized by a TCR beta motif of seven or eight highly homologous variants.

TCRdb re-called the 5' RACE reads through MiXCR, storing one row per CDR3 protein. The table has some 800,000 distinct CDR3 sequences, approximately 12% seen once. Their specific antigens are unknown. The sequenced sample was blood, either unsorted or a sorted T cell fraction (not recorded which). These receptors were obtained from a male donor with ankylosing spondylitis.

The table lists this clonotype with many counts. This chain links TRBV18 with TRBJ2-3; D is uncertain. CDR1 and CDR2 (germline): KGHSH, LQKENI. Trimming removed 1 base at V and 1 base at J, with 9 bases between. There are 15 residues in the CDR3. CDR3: CASSPLDGRTDTQYF. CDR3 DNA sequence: TGTGCCAGCTCACCACTTGACGGCCGCACAGATACGCAGTATTTT. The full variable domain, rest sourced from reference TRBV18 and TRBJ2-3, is NAGVMQNPRHLVRRRGQEARLRCSPMKGHSHVYWYRQLPEEGLKFMVYLQKENIIDESGMPKERFSAEFPKEGPSILRIQQVVRGDSAAYFCASSPLDGRTDTQYFGPGTRLTVL.

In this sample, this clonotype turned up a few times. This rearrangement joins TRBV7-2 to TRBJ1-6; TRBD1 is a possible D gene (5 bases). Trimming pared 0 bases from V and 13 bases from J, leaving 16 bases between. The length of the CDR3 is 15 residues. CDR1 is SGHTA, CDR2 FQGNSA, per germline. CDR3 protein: CASSLAGGVVAPLHF. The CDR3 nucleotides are TGTGCCAGCAGCTTAGCGGGAGGGGTCGTTGCTCCCCTCCACTTT.

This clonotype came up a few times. The DNA of the CDR3 is TGCAGCGTTGAACGCCTAGCGGGAGGTCCGAAGAATGAGCAGTTCTTC. This translates into CSVERLAGGPKNEQFF. The chain joins TRBV29-1 to TRBJ2-1; 11 nucleotides agree with TRBD2. The V segment lost 2 bases and the J segment 7 bases; nucleotides outside the gene matches: 10. The CDR3 has 16 amino acids. CDR1 and CDR2 (germline): SQVTM, ANQGSEA.

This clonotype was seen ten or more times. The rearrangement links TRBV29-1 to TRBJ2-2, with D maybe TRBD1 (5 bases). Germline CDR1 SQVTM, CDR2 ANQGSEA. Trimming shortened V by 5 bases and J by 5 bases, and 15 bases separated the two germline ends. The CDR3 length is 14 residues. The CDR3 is CSVRGRALTGELFF. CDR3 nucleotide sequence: TGCAGCGTTAGGGGCAGGGCGTTAACCGGGGAGCTGTTTTTT.

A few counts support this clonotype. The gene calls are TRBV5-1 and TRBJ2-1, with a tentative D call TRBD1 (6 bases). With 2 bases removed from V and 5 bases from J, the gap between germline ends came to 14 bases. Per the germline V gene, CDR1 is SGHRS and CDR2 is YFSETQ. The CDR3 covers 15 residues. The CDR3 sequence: CASSFSPQGNNEQFF. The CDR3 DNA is TGCGCCAGCAGCTTCTCTCCACAGGGAAACAATGAGCAGTTCTTC.

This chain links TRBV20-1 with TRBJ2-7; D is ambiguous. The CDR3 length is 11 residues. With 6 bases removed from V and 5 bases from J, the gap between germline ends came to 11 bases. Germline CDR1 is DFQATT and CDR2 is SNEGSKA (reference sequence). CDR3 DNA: TGCAGTGCCCCGGTTGAACACGAGCAGTACTTC. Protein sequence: CSAPVEHEQYF.

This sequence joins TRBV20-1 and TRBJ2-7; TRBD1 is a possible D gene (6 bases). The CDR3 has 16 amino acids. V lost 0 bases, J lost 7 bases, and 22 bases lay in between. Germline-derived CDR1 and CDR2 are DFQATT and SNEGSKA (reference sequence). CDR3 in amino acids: CSARDARVQGITEQYF. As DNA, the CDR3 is TGCAGTGCTAGAGATGCTCGTGTACAGGGAATTACGGAGCAGTACTTC.

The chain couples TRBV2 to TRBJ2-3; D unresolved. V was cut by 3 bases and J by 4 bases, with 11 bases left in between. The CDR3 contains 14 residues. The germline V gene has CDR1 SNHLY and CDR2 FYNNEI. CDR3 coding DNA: TGTGCCAGCAGTGAGTACTCTACAGCAGATACGCAGTATTTT. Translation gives CASSEYSTADTQYF.

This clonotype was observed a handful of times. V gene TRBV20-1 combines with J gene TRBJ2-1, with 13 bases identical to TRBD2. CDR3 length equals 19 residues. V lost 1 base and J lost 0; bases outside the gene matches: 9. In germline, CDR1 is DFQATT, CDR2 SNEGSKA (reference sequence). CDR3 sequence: CSARVSGTSGIGSYNEQFF. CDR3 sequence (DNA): TGCAGTGCTAGAGTCTCGGGGACTAGCGGGATAGGCTCCTACAATGAGCAGTTCTTC.

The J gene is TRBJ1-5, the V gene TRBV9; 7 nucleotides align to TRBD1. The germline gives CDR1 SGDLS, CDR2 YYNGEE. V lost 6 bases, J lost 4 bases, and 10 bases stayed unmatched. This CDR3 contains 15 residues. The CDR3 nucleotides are TGTGCCAGCAACCGACAGGGTTCGGGGAATCAGCCCCAGCATTTT. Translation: CASNRQGSGNQPQHF.

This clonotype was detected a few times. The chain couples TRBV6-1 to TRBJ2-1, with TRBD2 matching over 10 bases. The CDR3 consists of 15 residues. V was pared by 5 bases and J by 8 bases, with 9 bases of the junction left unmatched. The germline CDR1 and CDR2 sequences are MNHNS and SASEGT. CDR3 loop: CASSTRASGSDEQFF. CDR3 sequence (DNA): TGTGCCAGCAGTACCCGGGCTAGCGGGAGTGATGAGCAGTTCTTC.

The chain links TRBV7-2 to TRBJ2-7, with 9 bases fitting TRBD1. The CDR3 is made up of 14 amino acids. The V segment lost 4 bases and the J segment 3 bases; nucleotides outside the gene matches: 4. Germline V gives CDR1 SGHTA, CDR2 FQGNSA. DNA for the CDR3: TGTGCCAGCAGCTACCGACAGGGGGACTACGAGCAGTACTTC. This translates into CASSYRQGDYEQYF.

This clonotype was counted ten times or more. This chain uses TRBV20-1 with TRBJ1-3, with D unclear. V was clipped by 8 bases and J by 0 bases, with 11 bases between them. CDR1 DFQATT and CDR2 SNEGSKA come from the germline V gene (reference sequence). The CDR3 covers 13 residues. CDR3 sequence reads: CSLMSSSGNTIYF. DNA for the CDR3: TGCAGTCTAATGAGTAGCTCTGGAAACACCATATATTTT.

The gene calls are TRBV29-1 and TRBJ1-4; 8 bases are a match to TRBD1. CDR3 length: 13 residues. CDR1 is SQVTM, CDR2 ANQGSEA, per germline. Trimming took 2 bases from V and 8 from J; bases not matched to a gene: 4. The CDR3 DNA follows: TGCAGCGTTGAATTCAGGGGGCGCGAAAAACTGTTTTTT. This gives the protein CSVEFRGREKLFF.

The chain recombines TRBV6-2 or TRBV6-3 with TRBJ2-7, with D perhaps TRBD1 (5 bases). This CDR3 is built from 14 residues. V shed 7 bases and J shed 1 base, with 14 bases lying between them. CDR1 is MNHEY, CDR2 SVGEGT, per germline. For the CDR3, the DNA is TGTGCCAGCACAAAACTCCGACAGTCCTACGAGCAGTACTTC. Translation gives CASTKLRQSYEQYF.

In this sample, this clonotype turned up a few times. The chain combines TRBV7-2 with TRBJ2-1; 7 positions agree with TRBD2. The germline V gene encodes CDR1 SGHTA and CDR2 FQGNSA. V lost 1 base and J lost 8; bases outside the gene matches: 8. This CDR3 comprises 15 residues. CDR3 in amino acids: CASSLEGGSFDEQFF. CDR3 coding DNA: TGTGCCAGCAGCTTAGAGGGAGGGAGTTTTGATGAGCAGTTCTTC.

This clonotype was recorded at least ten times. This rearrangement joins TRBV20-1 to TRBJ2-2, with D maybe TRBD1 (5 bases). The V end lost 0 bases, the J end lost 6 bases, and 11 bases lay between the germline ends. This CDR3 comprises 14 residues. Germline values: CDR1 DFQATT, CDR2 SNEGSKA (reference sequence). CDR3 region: CSARDPRGAGELFF. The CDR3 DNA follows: TGCAGTGCTAGAGATCCTAGGGGCGCCGGGGAGCTGTTTTTT.

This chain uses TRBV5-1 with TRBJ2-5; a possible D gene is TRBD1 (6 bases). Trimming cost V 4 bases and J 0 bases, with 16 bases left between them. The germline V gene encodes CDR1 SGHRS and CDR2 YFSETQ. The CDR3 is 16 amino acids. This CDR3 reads CASSTVGGTNQETQYF. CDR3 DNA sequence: TGCGCCAGCAGCACGGTAGGGGGTACCAACCAAGAGACCCAGTACTTC.

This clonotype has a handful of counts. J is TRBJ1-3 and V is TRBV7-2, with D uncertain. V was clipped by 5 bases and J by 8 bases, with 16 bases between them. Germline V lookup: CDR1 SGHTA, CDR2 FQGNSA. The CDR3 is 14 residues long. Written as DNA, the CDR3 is TGTGCCAGCAGCGAGAGGGCTCGCGGAGACACCATATATTTT. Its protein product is CASSERARGDTIYF.

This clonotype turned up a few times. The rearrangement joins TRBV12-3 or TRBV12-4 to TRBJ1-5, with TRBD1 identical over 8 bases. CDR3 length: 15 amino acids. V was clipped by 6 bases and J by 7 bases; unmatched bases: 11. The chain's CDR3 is CASSPGQGIGQPQHF. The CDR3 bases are TGTGCCAGCAGCCCAGGACAGGGAATAGGGCAGCCCCAGCATTTT.

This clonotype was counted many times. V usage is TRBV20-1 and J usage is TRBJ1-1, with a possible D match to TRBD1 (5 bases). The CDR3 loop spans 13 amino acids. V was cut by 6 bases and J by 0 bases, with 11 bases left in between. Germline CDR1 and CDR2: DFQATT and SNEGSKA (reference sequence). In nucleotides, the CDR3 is TGCAGTGCACGGACACCTATGAACACTGAAGCTTTCTTT. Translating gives CSARTPMNTEAFF.

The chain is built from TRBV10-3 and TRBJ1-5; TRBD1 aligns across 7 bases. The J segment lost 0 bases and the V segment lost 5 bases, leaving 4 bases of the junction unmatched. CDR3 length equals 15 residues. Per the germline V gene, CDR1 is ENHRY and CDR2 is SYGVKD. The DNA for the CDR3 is TGTGCCATCAGTCCGGGACAGTATAGCAATCAGCCCCAGCATTTT. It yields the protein CAISPGQYSNQPQHF.

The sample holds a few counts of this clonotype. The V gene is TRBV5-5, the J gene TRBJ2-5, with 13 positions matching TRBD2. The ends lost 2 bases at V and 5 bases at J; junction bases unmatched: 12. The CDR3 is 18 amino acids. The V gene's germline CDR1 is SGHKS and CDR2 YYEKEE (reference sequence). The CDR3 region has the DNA TGTGCCAGCAGCTTTCGGACTAGCGGGGGCGTAAGGGGGGAGACCCAGTACTTC. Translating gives CASSFRTSGGVRGETQYF.